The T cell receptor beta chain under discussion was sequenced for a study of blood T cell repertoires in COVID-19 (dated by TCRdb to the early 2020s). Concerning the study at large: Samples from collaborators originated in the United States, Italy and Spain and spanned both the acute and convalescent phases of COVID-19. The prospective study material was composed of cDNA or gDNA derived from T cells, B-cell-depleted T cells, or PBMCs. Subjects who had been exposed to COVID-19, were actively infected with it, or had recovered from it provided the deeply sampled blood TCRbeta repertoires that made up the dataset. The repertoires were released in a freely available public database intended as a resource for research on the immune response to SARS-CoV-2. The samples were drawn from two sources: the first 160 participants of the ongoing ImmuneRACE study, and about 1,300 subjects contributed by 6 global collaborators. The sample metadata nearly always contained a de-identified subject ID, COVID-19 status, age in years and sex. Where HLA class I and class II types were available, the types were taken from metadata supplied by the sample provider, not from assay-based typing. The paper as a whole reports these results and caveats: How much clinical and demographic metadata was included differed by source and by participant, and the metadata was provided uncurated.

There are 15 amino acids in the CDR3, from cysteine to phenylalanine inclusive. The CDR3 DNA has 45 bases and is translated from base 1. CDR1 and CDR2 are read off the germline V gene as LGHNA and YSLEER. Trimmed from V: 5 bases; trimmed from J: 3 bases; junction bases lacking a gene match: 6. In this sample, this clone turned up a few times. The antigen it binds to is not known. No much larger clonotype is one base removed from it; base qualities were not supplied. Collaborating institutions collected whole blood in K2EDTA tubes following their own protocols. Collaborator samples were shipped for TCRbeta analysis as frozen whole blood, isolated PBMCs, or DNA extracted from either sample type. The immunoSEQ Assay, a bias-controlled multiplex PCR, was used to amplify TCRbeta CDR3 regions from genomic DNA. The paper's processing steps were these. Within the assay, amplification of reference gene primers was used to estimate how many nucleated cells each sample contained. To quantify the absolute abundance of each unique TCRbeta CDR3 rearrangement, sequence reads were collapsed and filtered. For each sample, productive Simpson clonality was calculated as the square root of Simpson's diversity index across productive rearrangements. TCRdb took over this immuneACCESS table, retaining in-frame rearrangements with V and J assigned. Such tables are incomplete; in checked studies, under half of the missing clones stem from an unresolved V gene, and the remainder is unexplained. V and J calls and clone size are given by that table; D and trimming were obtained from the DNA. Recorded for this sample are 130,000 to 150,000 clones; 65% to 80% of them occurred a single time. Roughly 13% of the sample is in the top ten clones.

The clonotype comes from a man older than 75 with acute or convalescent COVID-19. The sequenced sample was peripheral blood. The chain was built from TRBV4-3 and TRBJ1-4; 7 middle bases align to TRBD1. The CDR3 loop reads CASSEGGTANEKLFF. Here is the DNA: TGCGCCAGCAGCGAAGGGGGGACAGCTAATGAAAAACTGTTTTTT.